This TCR beta chain came from a study of T-cell reconstitution after alpha-beta-depleted transplantation in children. Unique molecular identifiers were used to barcode this TCRbeta library. One entry per CDR3 protein results from TCRdb running MiXCR on the PCR reads. The profile shows approximately 91,000 distinct CDR3 sequences, about 8% of them singletons. There are many counts of this clonotype. V was cut by 6 bases and J by 1 base, with 18 bases left in between. This CDR3 region has 15 residues. The germline gives CDR1 DFQATT, CDR2 SNEGSKA (reference sequence). The sequencing used PBMCs from the stem cell graft donor, collected from the stem cell graft. This TCR was sampled from a human donor who donated a stem cell graft to a child with congenital amegakaryocytic thrombocytopenia. The chain employs TRBV20-1 and TRBJ2-5, with D perhaps TRBD1 or TRBD2 (6 bases each). Written as DNA, the CDR3 is TGCAGTGCCCAAGAGACTAGGGGGATCCAAGAGACCCAGTACTTC. This translates into CSAQETRGIQETQYF.